The next 21 T cell receptor beta chains were all read from a single sample in a study of blood T cells in healthy people across ages. Together with a sample-barcoded 5' primer, a J-beta primer mix was included in a second PCR lasting roughly 6 to 12 cycles. TCRdb recomputed calls from the 5' RACE reads with MiXCR, one row per CDR3 protein. This sample has 600,000 or so distinct CDR3 sequences; about 21% occur once, and the top ten carry roughly 3.9%. What was sequenced was blood. The source of these receptors is an older man in good health.

The J gene is TRBJ2-7, the V gene TRBV18, with no clear D. Germline CDR1 is KGHSH and CDR2 is LQKENI. The CDR3 runs 15 residues. V was shortened by 1 base and J by 5 bases, with 15 bases between the two germline ends. The DNA for the CDR3 is TGTGCCAGCTCACCACTATCGGAGAATGACGACGAGCAGTACTTC. Translated, it gives CASSPLSENDDEQYF.

This clonotype was seen a handful of times. This chain uses TRBV7-3 with TRBJ2-3; no clear D gene. Germline loops: CDR1 SGHTA, CDR2 FQGTGA. The V end lost 1 base, the J end lost 2 bases, and 10 bases lay between the germline ends. The CDR3 runs 15 residues. The CDR3 DNA is TGTGCCAGCAGCTTAAGTGGCCAGACCACAGATACGCAGTATTTT. This encodes CASSLSGQTTDTQYF.

This clonotype was seen a few times. The CDR3 bases are TGCGCCAGCAGCGGGGGCTTACCCCTCGAGCAGTACTTC. Amino acid sequence: CASSGGLPLEQYF. This rearrangement joins TRBV5-1 to TRBJ2-5; possibly TRBD1 for D (6 bases). The J call may be incorrect, as the DNA end agrees better with TRBJ2-7. CDR1 and CDR2 from the germline V gene are SGHRS and YFSETQ. CDR3 size: 13 residues.

The V call is TRBV20-1, the J call TRBJ2-5, with 8 nucleotides matching TRBD2. Trimming took 1 base from V and 5 from J; bases not matched to a gene: 9. CDR1 and CDR2 from the germline V gene are DFQATT and SNEGSKA (reference sequence). CDR3 length: 15 residues. The CDR3 spells CSARGVSGMGETQYF. The CDR3 DNA sequence: TGCAGTGCTAGAGGGGTTAGCGGGATGGGGGAGACCCAGTACTTC.

At least ten counts were recorded for this clonotype. The genes are TRBV4-3 and TRBJ1-4, with D possibly TRBD1 on 5 matching bases. Trimming removed 1 base at V and 6 bases at J, with 15 bases between. CDR1 LGHNA and CDR2 YSLEER come from the germline V gene. CDR3 length equals 16 residues. DNA for the CDR3: TGCGCCAGCAGCCAAGTTAGTCGGGACCGGGATGAAAAACTGTTTTTT. It specifies CASSQVSRDRDEKLFF.

The chain recombines TRBV11-1 with TRBJ1-2; the D is unclear. Germline CDR1 is SGHAT and CDR2 is FQDESV (reference sequence). Trimming removed 3 bases from V and 4 bases from J, with 9 bases in between. The CDR3 runs to 13 residues. The CDR3 protein is CASSFQTSYGYTF. CDR3 nucleotides: TGTGCCAGCAGCTTTCAAACCTCCTATGGCTACACCTTC.

This clonotype was detected ten times or more. V is TRBV19 and J is TRBJ1-4, with 7 bases matching TRBD1. There are 15 residues in the CDR3. Germline V gene data show CDR1 as LNHDA and CDR2 as SQIVND (reference sequence). The V segment lost 7 bases and the J segment 3 bases; nucleotides outside the gene matches: 8. The CDR3 reads CASTQQGTANEKLFF. The CDR3 DNA sequence: TGTGCCAGTACACAACAGGGGACAGCTAATGAAAAACTGTTTTTT.

The chain combines TRBV20-1 with TRBJ2-5, with 10 positions matching TRBD1. CDR1 is DFQATT and CDR2 is SNEGSKA in the germline V gene (reference sequence). The CDR3 has 12 amino acids. V trimming: 6 bases; J trimming: 12 bases; junction bases outside the gene matches: 10. The CDR3 protein is CSATGTGEKKYF. The DNA of the CDR3 is TGCAGTGCGACCGGGACAGGGGAAAAAAAGTACTTC.

The chain links TRBV7-6 to TRBJ2-1; no firm D call. The CDR3 runs 14 residues. Germline V CDR1 and CDR2: SGHVS, FNYEAQ. V dropped 7 bases and J dropped 3 bases, with 13 bases sitting between them. The CDR3 DNA is TGTGCCAGCAAAAGGTCGACCCTCTACAATGAGCAGTTCTTC. It is translated as CASKRSTLYNEQFF.

The V call is TRBV3-1, the J call TRBJ1-2, with TRBD1 matching over 7 bases. This CDR3 spans 14 amino acids. With V trimmed by 2 bases and J by 2 bases, 2 bases remained unmatched. CDR1 is LGHDT, CDR2 YNNKEL, per germline (reference sequence). The DNA for the CDR3 is TGTGCCAGCAGCCAAATGACAGGGAACTATGGCTACACCTTC. Its protein is CASSQMTGNYGYTF.

As to this clonotype: One end of the junction is discordant with germline, which a read error may explain. The V gene is TRBV4-3, the J gene TRBJ2-4; 7 bases align to TRBD2. Germline CDR1 is LGHNA and CDR2 is YSLEER. CDR3 length equals 19 residues. CDR3 region: CASSQEFFAGDEARNIQYF. The CDR3 DNA sequence: TGCGCCAGCAGCCAAGAATTTTTCGCGGGAGACGAAGCCAGAAACATTCAGTACTTC.

The chain combines TRBV12-3 or TRBV12-4 with TRBJ2-7; D remains unclear. The length of the CDR3 is 13 residues. Trimming pared 2 bases from V and 2 bases from J, leaving 7 bases between. The CDR3 DNA reads as TGTGCCAGCAGTTTATCGGCCGCCTACGAGCAGTACTTC. It translates to CASSLSAAYEQYF.

This clonotype was seen a handful of times. This chain links TRBV13 with TRBJ2-7; D ambiguous. V gave up 4 bases and J gave up 6 bases, with 7 bases separating them. The CDR3 covers 11 residues. The V gene's germline CDR1 is PRHDT and CDR2 FYEKMQ (reference sequence). CDR3 nucleotides: TGTGCCAGCAGCTCAGTAGGCGAGCAGTACTTC. Amino acid sequence: CASSSVGEQYF.

This chain links TRBV27 with TRBJ1-3; D possibly corresponds to TRBD1 (6 bases). Deletions cut 5 bases from V and 0 bases from J, with 20 bases between. Germline V gene sequence: CDR1 MNHEY, CDR2 SMNVEV (reference sequence). CDR3 length: 18 residues. CDR3: CASSRPGQPILSGNTIYF. Here the CDR3 DNA reads TGTGCCAGCAGTAGACCGGGACAACCTATTCTCTCTGGAAACACCATATATTTT.

This clonotype has just a few counts. This chain links TRBV7-2 with TRBJ2-5; 9 bases align to TRBD1. CDR1 is SGHTA, CDR2 FQGNSA, per germline. Trimming removed 5 bases from V and 3 bases from J; junction bases left unmatched: 10. This CDR3 region has 16 residues. As DNA, the CDR3 is TGTGCCAGCAGCACAGGGACAGGGAGAAGGGAAGAGACCCAGTACTTC. Translating gives CASSTGTGRREETQYF.

V usage is TRBV14 and J usage is TRBJ2-4; D is unclear. Germline CDR1 and CDR2: SGHDN and FVKESK. V lost 1 base and J 0 bases, leaving 10 bases between the germline ends. The CDR3 has 16 amino acids. CDR3 amino acids: CASSQGGPIAKNIQYF. The CDR3 DNA reads TGTGCCAGCAGCCAAGGTGGGCCCATAGCCAAAAACATTCAGTACTTC.

This clonotype was seen a few times. This chain links TRBV20-1 with TRBJ2-3; D uncertain. Germline CDR1 DFQATT, CDR2 SNEGSKA (reference sequence). V lost 3 bases, J lost 0 bases, and 7 bases lay in between. The CDR3 is 13 amino acids. CDR3 sequence: CSARIMSTDTQYF. In DNA form, the CDR3 reads TGCAGTGCTAGGATCATGAGCACAGATACGCAGTATTTT.

This clonotype was counted a few times. The V and J genes are TRBV7-2 and TRBJ2-1, with TRBD2 identical over 8 bases. The CDR3 contains 15 residues. V was clipped by 9 bases and J by 4 bases; unmatched bases: 11. Germline-derived CDR1 and CDR2 are SGHTA and FQGNSA. The chain's CDR3 is CASKGGAGVYNEQFF. For the CDR3, the DNA is TGTGCCAGTAAAGGCGGAGCGGGAGTTTACAATGAGCAGTTCTTC.

V usage is TRBV5-4 and J usage is TRBJ2-1; a possible D gene is TRBD2 (7 bases). Between the trimmed V and J ends, which lost 4 bases and 0 bases, there was a span of 17 bases. The CDR3 has 17 amino acids. CDR1 and CDR2 from the germline V gene are SGHNT and YYREEE (reference sequence). Written as DNA, the CDR3 is TGTGCCAGCAGCCGGAGGGGGGGAGGGGGCTCCTACAATGAGCAGTTCTTC. It specifies CASSRRGGGGSYNEQFF.

This clonotype was recorded a few times. This chain links TRBV18 with TRBJ2-5, with 7 bases aligning to TRBD2. Germline V gene lookup returns CDR1 KGHSH and CDR2 LQKENI. After removal of 5 bases from V and 5 bases from J, the junction contained 8 bases not matched to a gene. This CDR3 has 14 amino acids. CDR3 amino acids: CASSATSQGETQYF. The CDR3 bases are TGTGCCAGCTCAGCGACTAGCCAGGGTGAGACCCAGTACTTC.

This clonotype has at least ten counts. CDR3 residues: CASSELREAEAFF. CDR3 nucleotides: TGTGCCAGCAGCGAACTACGGGAGGCTGAAGCTTTCTTT. This chain links TRBV21-1 with TRBJ1-1. TRBV21-1 is a documented pseudogene. This CDR3 spans 13 amino acids.